The table lists the clone carrying this T cell receptor (beta chain) with a few counts. TCRdb re-analysed the 5' RACE reads in MiXCR, keeping a single row per CDR3 protein. Here the sample spans about 63,000 distinct CDR3 sequences, 10% to 15% being singletons. These data belong to a study of early T cells in non-severe SARS-CoV-2 infection. This CDR3 is 12 amino acids long. V shed 7 bases and J shed 4 bases, with 10 bases lying between them. The germline gives CDR1 SQVTM, CDR2 ANQGSEA. The genes are TRBV29-1 and TRBJ2-2; D is undetermined. The receptor comes from an adult who was a healthcare worker with PCR-confirmed SARS-CoV-2 infection or an uninfected control (not recorded which). Sequenced material: whole blood. DNA for the CDR3: TGCAGCGGTCGATCAGGCACCGGGGAGCTGTTTTTT. It translates to CSGRSGTGELFF.